Below are 21 T cell receptor beta chains sequenced from a single sample in a study of cytomegalovirus exposure and HLA in healthy donors. PCR was performed using 60 Vbeta and 13 Jbeta primers. Sequencing used immunoSEQ multiplex PCR; TCRdb keeps in-frame clones, though not all of them. Among more than 110,000 clones listed, 80% were seen once. The source material was PBMCs. The receptors were sampled from a male donor in good health and CMV-seronegative.

For this clone: Germline and junction disagree at one end, which may indicate a read error. The chain uses TRBV6-6 and TRBJ1-2; 9 bases fit TRBD1. In germline, CDR1 is MNHNY, CDR2 SVGAGI (reference sequence). This CDR3 is built from 14 residues. The CDR3 reads CASSSLQGAGGYTF. Written as DNA, the CDR3 is TGTGCCAGCAGTTCCCTACAGGGGGCCGGTGGCTACACTTTC.

The genes are TRBV7-9 and TRBJ1-1; 7 positions agree with TRBD1. The germline V gene encodes CDR1 SEHNR and CDR2 FQNEAQ (reference sequence). V was pared by 2 bases and J by 1 base, with 7 bases of the junction left unmatched. This CDR3 spans 16 amino acids. CDR3 sequence reads: CASSLSRGWENTEAFF. CDR3 DNA: TGTGCCAGCAGCTTATCCAGGGGGTGGGAGAACACTGAAGCTTTCTTT.

This chain links TRBV5-4 with TRBJ2-1; 10 bases agree with TRBD2. V trimming: 2 bases; J trimming: 3 bases; junction bases outside the gene matches: 2. Germline CDR1 SGHNT, CDR2 YYREEE (reference sequence). The CDR3 is made up of 15 amino acids. The CDR3 is CASSFRTSGYNEQFF. CDR3 bases: TGTGCCAGCAGCTTCCGGACTAGCGGCTACAATGAGCAGTTCTTC.

The chain carries TRBV19 and TRBJ2-2, with D possibly being TRBD2 (6 bases). Germline loops: CDR1 LNHDA, CDR2 SQIVND (reference sequence). V dropped 10 bases and J dropped 5 bases, with 20 bases sitting between them. The CDR3 totals 15 residues. In DNA, the CDR3 is TGTGCCACAAAGCCCGGGGGTTTCCGAACCGGGGAGCTGTTTTTT. As protein: CATKPGGFRTGELFF.

This chain connects TRBV7-8 to TRBJ2-5; D may be TRBD1 (6 bases). The J call could be wrong; TRBJ2-7 is a better fit for the DNA end. The V gene's germline CDR1 is SGHVS and CDR2 FQNEAQ. CDR3 length: 15 residues. CDR3: CASSLARTADYEQYF. In nucleotides, the CDR3 is TGTGCCAGCAGCTTAGCGCGGACAGCGGATTACGAGCAGTACTTC.

This sequence joins TRBV27 and TRBJ2-1, with 10 bases aligning to TRBD2. The germline V gene has CDR1 MNHEY and CDR2 SMNVEV (reference sequence). Unmatched junction bases numbered 4, after V lost 1 base and J lost 7 bases. The CDR3 covers 15 residues. CDR3 sequence reads: CASSLLSGGANEQFF. Written as DNA, the CDR3 is TGTGCCAGCAGTTTATTAAGCGGGGGGGCGAATGAGCAGTTCTTC.

J is TRBJ2-3 and V is TRBV2; tentative D call: TRBD1 (6 bases). Between the trimmed V and J ends, which lost 6 bases and 3 bases, there was a span of 13 bases. This CDR3 contains 14 residues. Looked up from germline, CDR1 is SNHLY and CDR2 is FYNNEI. The CDR3 DNA sequence: TGTGCCAGCAGCGTATACACAGGGACAGATACGCAGTATTTT. Amino acids: CASSVYTGTDTQYF.

The J gene is TRBJ1-1, the V gene TRBV4-2, with a tentative D call TRBD1 (6 bases). The V and J ends lost 5 bases and 1 base respectively, with 17 bases between them. This CDR3 has 16 residues. Germline-derived CDR1 and CDR2 are LGHNA and YNFKEQ. CDR3 residues: CASSYGLGGRNTEAFF. DNA of the CDR3: TGTGCCAGCAGCTACGGACTAGGGGGAAGGAACACTGAAGCTTTCTTT.

The chain couples TRBV4-2 to TRBJ2-1, with D possibly being TRBD1 (5 bases). Deletions cut 9 bases from V and 8 bases from J, with 11 bases between. The length of the CDR3 is 11 residues. Germline CDR1 and CDR2: LGHNA and YNFKEQ. The CDR3 nucleotides read TGTGCCAGTGGTCAGGGTGATGAGCAGTTCTTC. Its protein product is CASGQGDEQFF.

This clone turned up a few times. The chain has TRBV5-1 and TRBJ1-4; possibly TRBD1 for D (5 bases). The germline gives CDR1 SGHRS, CDR2 YFSETQ. This CDR3 region has 13 residues. V was shortened by 0 bases and J by 8 bases, with 8 bases between the two germline ends. CDR3: CASSLAGGEKLFF. The DNA of the CDR3 is TGCGCCAGCAGCTTGGCCGGGGGGGAAAAACTGTTTTTT.

This rearrangement joins TRBV7-2 to TRBJ1-4; 8 positions match TRBD1. Germline assignment: CDR1 SGHTA and CDR2 FQGNSA. With V trimmed by 10 bases and J by 8 bases, 18 bases remained unmatched. The CDR3 totals 16 residues. The CDR3: CAIPPGQGKIGEKLFF. As DNA, the CDR3 is TGTGCCATCCCACCCGGACAGGGTAAGATAGGCGAAAAACTGTTTTTT.

The V and J genes are TRBV4-1 and TRBJ2-7; TRBD2 is a possible D gene (5 bases). This CDR3 is built from 13 residues. Germline V CDR1 and CDR2: MGHRA, YSYEKL. Trimming left V 4 bases short and J 4 bases short, with 11 bases between. CDR3 region: CASSPSGSYEQYF. The CDR3 DNA follows: TGCGCCAGCAGCCCTAGTGGGAGTTACGAGCAGTACTTC.

The J gene is TRBJ2-1, the V gene TRBV5-6; 15 nucleotides line up with TRBD2. This CDR3 region has 19 residues. CDR1 is SGHDT, CDR2 YYEEEE, per germline. V was clipped by 4 bases and J by 0 bases; unmatched bases: 8. Written as DNA, the CDR3 is TGTGCCAGCAGCACTCCGGGACTAGCGGGGGGAAGCTCCTACAATGAGCAGTTCTTC. Protein product: CASSTPGLAGGSSYNEQFF.

Turning to this clone: At one boundary the junction diverges from the germline segment, which might be a read error. This rearrangement joins TRBV28 to TRBJ1-1; possible D gene TRBD1, 6 bases. The V gene's germline CDR1 is MDHEN and CDR2 SYDVKM. This CDR3 is 15 amino acids long. The CDR3 spells CTSSTRGRGGTEAFF. The CDR3, as DNA: TGTACCAGCAGTACCAGGGGTCGGGGGGGCACTGAAGCTTTCTTT.

This rearrangement joins TRBV30 to TRBJ1-1; D unresolved. Between the trimmed V and J ends, which lost 1 base and 9 bases, there was a span of 27 bases. Germline V CDR1 and CDR2: GTSNPN, SVGIG (reference sequence). The length of the CDR3 is 17 residues. The CDR3 sequence is CAWSDLGRGPAAGQAFF. In DNA, the CDR3 is TGTGCCTGGAGTGATCTAGGGAGAGGGCCCGCCGCCGGGCAAGCTTTCTTT.

On this clone itself: Mismatch with germline at one junction end may stem from a read error. The V gene is TRBV30, the J gene TRBJ1-6, with D perhaps matching TRBD1 (6 bases). Germline CDR1 is GTSNPN and CDR2 is SVGIG (reference sequence). The CDR3 is made up of 14 amino acids. The CDR3: CAWRPQGPNSPPHF. The CDR3 nucleotides are TGTGCCTGGAGACCACAGGGCCCTAATTCACCCCCCCACTTT.

The V call is TRBV27, the J call TRBJ2-1; 11 nucleotides agree with TRBD2. V lost 1 base and J lost 3; bases outside the gene matches: 5. Germline assignment: CDR1 MNHEY and CDR2 SMNVEV (reference sequence). There are 17 residues in the CDR3. CDR3 sequence reads: CASSLFSGGAYYNEQFF. CDR3 nucleotides: TGTGCCAGCAGTTTATTTAGCGGGGGGGCTTACTACAATGAGCAGTTCTTC.

The V call is TRBV2, the J call TRBJ1-2, with 7 bases matching TRBD1. J was trimmed by 8 bases and V by 6 bases; bases with no gene match: 6. CDR1 SNHLY and CDR2 FYNNEI come from the germline V gene. There are 12 residues in the CDR3. As DNA, the CDR3 is TGTGCCAGCAGCTACGACAGGGTGGGCTACACCTTC. Its protein product is CASSYDRVGYTF.

V usage is TRBV5-5 and J usage is TRBJ2-6, with D possibly being TRBD1 (6 bases). The CDR3 has 17 residues. Germline CDR1 reads SGHKS; CDR2 reads YYEKEE (reference sequence). Trimming removed 5 bases from V and 0 bases from J, with 15 bases in between. Here the CDR3 reads CASRAGTRHSGANVLTF. CDR3 nucleotides: TGTGCCAGCAGGGCCGGGACAAGACACTCTGGGGCCAACGTCCTGACTTTC.

A single count supports this clone. The V gene is TRBV10-2, the J gene TRBJ2-5; TRBD2 agrees at 13 bases. CDR1 WSHSY and CDR2 SAAADI come from the germline V gene. V lost 6 bases, J lost 5 bases, and 3 bases stayed unmatched. The CDR3 is 14 amino acids. The CDR3 DNA sequence: TGCGCCAGCAGGGTGACTAGCGGGGGGGAGACCCAGTACTTC. As protein: CASRVTSGGETQYF.

The chain links TRBV7-3 to TRBJ1-2; D possibly corresponds to TRBD1 (5 bases). The CDR3 covers 12 residues. V lost 3 bases, J lost 8 bases, and 10 bases lay in between. Looked up from germline, CDR1 is SGHTA and CDR2 is FQGTGA. CDR3 in amino acids: CASSLGGEGYTF. The CDR3, as DNA: TGTGCCAGCAGCTTGGGGGGGGAGGGCTACACCTTC. Drawing the rest from reference TRBV7-3 and TRBJ1-2, the complete variable domain is GAGVSQTPSNKVTEKGKYVELRCDPISGHTALYWYRQSLGQGPEFLIYFQGTGAADDSGLPNDRFFAVRPEGSVSTLKIQRTERGDSAVYLCASSLGGEGYTFGSGTRLTVV.